These 31 T cell receptor beta chains originate from one sample sequenced in a study of blood T cell repertoires in COVID-19. The repertoire was sequenced with immunoSEQ multiplex PCR; TCRdb's copy has only in-frame clones and lacks some. Of a few hundred thousand clones listed, about 89% were seen once; the top ten hold around 0.8%. Specimen: peripheral blood. These receptors were obtained from a man aged 25-40 years with acute or convalescent COVID-19.

This clone was recorded once. The chain combines TRBV4-2 with TRBJ2-1, with 14 bases fitting TRBD2. This CDR3 contains 17 residues. Germline loops: CDR1 LGHNA, CDR2 YNFKEQ. The V and J ends lost 4 bases and 3 bases, in that order; junction bases with no gene match: 5. Here the CDR3 reads CASSPGLAGGVYNEQFF. In DNA, the CDR3 is TGTGCCAGCAGCCCCGGACTAGCGGGGGGCGTCTACAATGAGCAGTTCTTC.

This clone has a handful of counts. This chain uses TRBV4-1 with TRBJ1-1; D gene unclear. V was cut by 6 bases and J by 1 base, with 9 bases left in between. CDR3 size: 13 residues. CDR1 is MGHRA and CDR2 is YSYEKL in the germline V gene. This CDR3 is CASSTNKNTEAFF. The CDR3 DNA follows: TGCGCCAGCAGTACAAATAAGAACACTGAAGCTTTCTTT.

The rearrangement uses TRBV29-1 and TRBJ1-2; 7 nucleotides match TRBD1. The CDR3 spans 13 residues. V trimming: 6 bases; J trimming: 2 bases; junction bases outside the gene matches: 6. Looked up from germline, CDR1 is SQVTM and CDR2 is ANQGSEA. The CDR3 nucleotides read TGCAGCGTGGCGTACAGGGGAAACTATGGCTACACCTTC. Protein: CSVAYRGNYGYTF.

DNA for the CDR3: TGTGCCAGCAGCTTAAATCAACGAGCGGGAGGGCCCAACGAGCAGTACTTC. Translated, it gives CASSLNQRAGGPNEQYF. V gene TRBV5-4 combines with J gene TRBJ2-7; 10 nucleotides align to TRBD2. This CDR3 is built from 17 residues. In germline, CDR1 is SGHNT, CDR2 YYREEE (reference sequence). The ends lost 2 bases at V and 5 bases at J; junction bases unmatched: 13.

The V and J genes are TRBV19 and TRBJ1-6, with D possibly TRBD1 on 5 matching bases. The CDR3 runs to 17 residues. The germline V gene encodes CDR1 LNHDA and CDR2 SQIVND (reference sequence). The ends were cut back, 10 bases at V and 7 bases at J, with 26 bases in the middle. The DNA of the CDR3 is TGTGCCATCAAACCCCATGGGGGGAAACGTTCGAATTCACCCCTCCACTTT. Translation: CAIKPHGGKRSNSPLHF.

This clone is a singleton in its sample. The V and J genes are TRBV19 and TRBJ2-5; 10 positions match TRBD2. The CDR3 has 15 amino acids. With V trimmed by 4 bases and J by 2 bases, 4 bases remained unmatched. CDR1 and CDR2 from the germline V gene are LNHDA and SQIVND (reference sequence). This CDR3 is CASSSSSGGQETQYF. The CDR3 DNA reads TGTGCCAGTAGTAGCTCTAGCGGGGGTCAAGAGACCCAGTACTTC.

The chain carries TRBV27 and TRBJ2-7; 9 bases agree with TRBD2. Unmatched junction bases numbered 5, after V lost 4 bases and J lost 1 base. Germline CDR1 reads MNHEY; CDR2 reads SMNVEV (reference sequence). The CDR3 runs 15 residues. This CDR3 is CASSSRAGGSYEQYF. The CDR3 nucleotides read TGTGCCAGCAGTTCGAGAGCGGGAGGTTCCTACGAGCAGTACTTC.

The genes are TRBV3-1 (or the pseudogene TRBV3-2) and TRBJ1-4; tentative D call: TRBD1 (6 bases). From germline, CDR1 is LGHDT and CDR2 YNNKEL (reference sequence). V lost 6 bases and J lost 7, with 18 bases in between. This CDR3 contains 15 residues. Here the CDR3 reads CASRAKEGGGEKLFF. CDR3 coding DNA: TGTGCCAGCAGGGCTAAGGAGGGAGGGGGTGAAAAACTGTTTTTT.

V gene TRBV19 combines with J gene TRBJ1-5, with D tentatively TRBD1 (5 bases). The CDR3 consists of 17 residues. Germline values: CDR1 LNHDA, CDR2 SQIVND (reference sequence). V was trimmed by 1 base and J by 1 base, leaving 14 bases between them. The CDR3 reads CASSIGGQGLSNQPQHF. The CDR3 nucleotides read TGTGCCAGTAGTATAGGAGGTCAGGGTTTGAGCAATCAGCCCCAGCATTTT.

This clone came up a few times. This chain uses TRBV30 with TRBJ1-6; no reliable D call. Germline CDR1 and CDR2: GTSNPN and SVGIG (reference sequence). There are 14 residues in the CDR3. The V end was cut by 4 bases, the J end by 3 bases, with 10 bases between. Written as DNA, the CDR3 is TGTGCCTGGACGGGGTTTCTCTATAATTCACCCCTCCACTTT. As protein: CAWTGFLYNSPLHF.

DNA for the CDR3: TGTGCCAGCAGTTTCCCTACCCCCCATACGCAGTATTTT. Amino acids: CASSFPTPHTQYF. The gene calls are TRBV28 and TRBJ2-3; D not certain. The length of the CDR3 is 13 residues. Per germline, CDR1 MDHEN and CDR2 SYDVKM. The germline V and J ends were trimmed by 3 bases and 7 bases, with 11 bases remaining between them.

The genes are TRBV6-1 and TRBJ2-7, with 12 bases matching TRBD2. This CDR3 spans 17 amino acids. Germline-derived CDR1 and CDR2 are MNHNS and SASEGT. The J segment lost 1 base and the V segment lost 3 bases, leaving 7 bases of the junction unmatched. CDR3 protein: CASSDATLAGGSYEQYF. CDR3 nucleotides: TGTGCCAGCAGTGACGCGACTCTAGCGGGAGGGTCCTACGAGCAGTACTTC.

The CDR3 bases are TGTGCCAGCAGCTTCTCCCCGGACAGCAAAGACCATGGCTACACCTTC. Protein sequence: CASSFSPDSKDHGYTF. The V call is TRBV7-3, the J call TRBJ1-2, with D possibly TRBD1 on 6 matching bases. This CDR3 comprises 16 residues. CDR1 SGHTA and CDR2 FQGTGA come from the germline V gene. V was shortened by 3 bases and J by 6 bases, with 20 bases between the two germline ends.

V gene TRBV28 combines with J gene TRBJ2-7; 8 bases match TRBD1. V lost 5 bases, J lost 2 bases, and 5 bases stayed unmatched. The CDR3 has 14 residues. CDR1 is MDHEN, CDR2 SYDVKM, per germline. The CDR3 DNA reads TGTGCCAGCAGTGTGCGACAGGGGACCTACGAGCAGTACTTC. This translates into CASSVRQGTYEQYF.

This clone has only one observation. The genes are TRBV28 and TRBJ2-2, with TRBD2 as a possible D gene (6 bases). The CDR3 has 13 residues. V lost 8 bases to trimming and J lost 8 bases, with 15 bases between them. The V gene's germline CDR1 is MDHEN and CDR2 SYDVKM. The CDR3 loop is CASESMGRGELFF. The CDR3 DNA follows: TGTGCCAGCGAAAGTATGGGGAGGGGGGAGCTGTTTTTT. Full variable domain (outside the CDR3, taken from reference TRBV28 and TRBJ2-2): DVKVTQSSRYLVKRTGEKVFLECVQDMDHENMFWYRQDPGLGLRLIYFSYDVKMKEKGDIPEGYSVSREKKERFSLILESASTNQTSMYLCASESMGRGELFFGEGSRLTVL.

This chain uses TRBV27 with TRBJ2-3, with D possibly matching TRBD2 (5 bases). The CDR3 is 14 residues long. With 4 bases removed from V and 2 bases from J, the gap between germline ends came to 10 bases. CDR1 is MNHEY and CDR2 is SMNVEV in the germline V gene (reference sequence). CDR3 nucleotide sequence: TGTGCCAGCAGTTCCCAGCGGTTCACAGATACGCAGTATTTT. Residues: CASSSQRFTDTQYF.

This clone was observed once. The chain carries TRBV27 and TRBJ2-7; TRBD2 agrees at 9 bases. The trim removed 5 bases at V and 4 bases at J, leaving 6 bases unmatched. The CDR3 extends over 14 amino acids. The germline V gene encodes CDR1 MNHEY and CDR2 SMNVEV (reference sequence). The CDR3 reads CASSGGLAAYEQYF. The CDR3, as DNA: TGTGCCAGCAGTGGGGGACTAGCAGCTTACGAGCAGTACTTC.

The chain recombines TRBV27 with TRBJ2-5; weak D call: TRBD2 (6 bases). The CDR3 is 12 amino acids. Deletions cut 6 bases from V and 5 bases from J, with 10 bases between. Germline loops: CDR1 MNHEY, CDR2 SMNVEV (reference sequence). Here the CDR3 reads CASRDYRETQYF. As DNA, the CDR3 is TGTGCCAGCAGGGACTATAGGGAGACCCAGTACTTC.

The rearrangement joins TRBV28 to TRBJ1-2, with D perhaps TRBD1 (5 bases). The V gene's germline CDR1 is MDHEN and CDR2 SYDVKM. This CDR3 region has 13 residues. V shed 11 bases and J shed 1 base, with 14 bases lying between them. This CDR3 is CAVGQGLNYGYTF. DNA for the CDR3: TGTGCCGTGGGGCAGGGACTTAACTATGGCTACACCTTC.

This chain connects TRBV28 to TRBJ1-5; D is unclear. The germline V and J ends were trimmed by 1 base and 5 bases, with 18 bases remaining between them. The CDR3 sequence is 17 residues long. Germline CDR1 reads MDHEN; CDR2 reads SYDVKM. CDR3 protein: CASSLYRGDVSDQPQHF. CDR3 nucleotide sequence: TGTGCCAGCAGTTTATACCGTGGAGATGTCAGTGATCAGCCCCAGCATTTT.

The chain employs TRBV7-9 and TRBJ1-3, with 8 bases fitting TRBD1. Trimming cost V 2 bases and J 0 bases; bases outside gene matches: 6. Germline values: CDR1 SEHNR, CDR2 FQNEAQ (reference sequence). The CDR3 has 17 amino acids. CDR3 sequence reads: CASSLTGQGHSGNTIYF. The CDR3 bases are TGTGCCAGCAGCTTAACAGGACAGGGACACTCTGGAAACACCATATATTTT.

The V gene is TRBV11-2, the J gene TRBJ1-2; 9 nucleotides align to TRBD1. CDR1 and CDR2 from the germline V gene are SGHAT and FQNNGV. Trimming removed 3 bases from V and 7 bases from J; junction bases left unmatched: 6. The CDR3 contains 14 residues. The CDR3 DNA sequence: TGTGCCAGCAGCTTCGGGACAGGGCTAACTGGCTACACCTTC. Protein: CASSFGTGLTGYTF.

This chain links TRBV5-1 with TRBJ2-7, with TRBD1 as a possible D gene (5 bases). Germline assignment: CDR1 SGHRS and CDR2 YFSETQ. V gave up 0 bases and J gave up 6 bases, with 13 bases separating them. This CDR3 has 14 residues. The CDR3 DNA follows: TGCGCCAGCAGCTTGGGCGCAGGGTCAGGCGAGCAGTACTTC. This sequence encodes CASSLGAGSGEQYF. The full variable domain, in which reference TRBV5-1 and TRBJ2-7 provide the parts outside the CDR3, is KAGVTQTPRYLIKTRGQQVTLSCSPISGHRSVSWYQQTPGQGLQFLFEYFSETQRNKGNFPGRFSGRQFSNSRSEMNVSTLELGDSALYLCASSLGAGSGEQYFGPGTRLTVT.

The J gene is TRBJ1-2, the V gene TRBV9, with 8 positions matching TRBD1. This CDR3 spans 15 amino acids. Germline CDR1 SGDLS, CDR2 YYNGEE. V gave up 3 bases and J gave up 4 bases; unmatched junction bases: 8. CDR3 amino acids: CASSAGDRSRYGYTF. In nucleotides, the CDR3 is TGTGCCAGCAGCGCAGGGGACAGGTCCCGCTATGGCTACACCTTC.

In its sample, this clone was seen once. The sample holds other DNA sequences that translate to the same CDR3. This chain links TRBV5-1 with TRBJ1-2; D is unclear. The CDR3 has 13 residues. Germline V gives CDR1 SGHRS, CDR2 YFSETQ. The ends were cut back, 2 bases at V and 2 bases at J, with 7 bases in the middle. CDR3 in DNA: TGCGCCAGCAGCTTAAGCACCAACTATGGCTACACCTTC. It codes for CASSLSTNYGYTF.

The V call is TRBV27, the J call TRBJ2-2, with D maybe TRBD1 (6 bases). The CDR3 extends over 15 amino acids. The germline V gene has CDR1 MNHEY and CDR2 SMNVEV (reference sequence). Deletions cut 4 bases from V and 3 bases from J, with 12 bases between. The CDR3 region is CASSSSGTHTGELFF. DNA for the CDR3: TGTGCCAGCAGTTCCTCCGGGACACACACCGGGGAGCTGTTTTTT.

This chain uses TRBV6-1 with TRBJ2-7, with a possible D match to TRBD2 (5 bases). Trimming left V 3 bases short and J 7 bases short, with 13 bases between. Germline V gene lookup returns CDR1 MNHNS and CDR2 SASEGT. The CDR3 has 13 amino acids. This chain's CDR3 is CASSDGKLMEQYF. CDR3 bases: TGTGCCAGCAGTGACGGGAAACTAATGGAGCAGTACTTC.

This sequence joins TRBV11-2 and TRBJ2-3; 12 bases align to TRBD2. CDR1 is SGHAT and CDR2 is FQNNGV in the germline V gene. The CDR3 consists of 16 residues. Losses at the gene ends were 0 bases for V and 8 bases for J; bases not matched to a gene: 6. DNA of the CDR3: TGTGCCAGCAGCTTAGAAGCTAGCGGGGGGGCCGGTACGCAGTATTTT. Its protein is CASSLEASGGAGTQYF.

This CDR3 reads CASSYPSGGYYEQYF. As DNA, the CDR3 is TGTGCCAGCAGTTATCCCAGCGGGGGGTACTACGAGCAGTACTTC. The rearrangement joins TRBV6-5 to TRBJ2-7; 9 bases are shared with TRBD2. Germline loops: CDR1 MNHEY, CDR2 SVGAGI. V gave up 3 bases and J gave up 3 bases; unmatched junction bases: 6. CDR3 length equals 15 residues.

This chain links TRBV28 with TRBJ1-1; D possibly corresponds to TRBD1 (6 bases). The germline V gene encodes CDR1 MDHEN and CDR2 SYDVKM. The CDR3 is 15 amino acids. Trimming cost V 5 bases and J 1 base, with 14 bases left between them. The CDR3 DNA sequence: TGTGCCAGCAGTGAACCGGGACAAGGGAACACTGAAGCTTTCTTT. This translates into CASSEPGQGNTEAFF. Combining the CDR3 with reference TRBV28 and TRBJ1-1 gives the whole variable domain DVKVTQSSRYLVKRTGEKVFLECVQDMDHENMFWYRQDPGLGLRLIYFSYDVKMKEKGDIPEGYSVSREKKERFSLILESASTNQTSMYLCASSEPGQGNTEAFFGQGTRLTVV.

The chain combines TRBV29-1 with TRBJ2-6; D unclear. From germline, CDR1 is SQVTM and CDR2 ANQGSEA. Trimming removed 5 bases at V and 0 bases at J, with 8 bases between. CDR3 length equals 14 residues. For the CDR3, the DNA is TGCAGCGTTAATCTACGCTCTGGGGCCAACGTCCTGACTTTC. Amino acids: CSVNLRSGANVLTF.